Listed below are T cell receptor beta chains from one sample, sequenced in a study of CD8 T cells in ankylosing spondylitis. MiXCR, applied by TCRdb to the 5' RACE reads, yields one record per CDR3 protein. The sample holds 500,000 or so distinct CDR3 sequences; about 5% are singletons and the top ten take 3% to 4.5%. The sequencing input was blood, either unsorted or a sorted T cell fraction (not recorded which). These receptors all come from a male donor with ankylosing spondylitis. CDR3s include the opening cysteine and the closing phenylalanine or tryptophan. The D gene is left open where the match is weak. Part of the rows lack a size; the others show once, few, many or a class for expanded clones.

clone size	D gene	V gene	J gene	CDR3 DNA	CDR3 protein
many	NA	TRBV28	TRBJ2-2	TGTGCCAGCAGTTTACCCAAGGATGACGGGGAGCTGTTTTTT	CASSLPKDDGELFF
many	NA	TRBV4-2	TRBJ1-5	TGTGCCAGCAGCCAAATCGGAACTAATCAGCCCCAGCATTTT	CASSQIGTNQPQHF
many	TRBD1	TRBV10-3	TRBJ1-2	TGTGCCACAGGGACAGACTCTTCCTATGGCTACACCTTC	CATGTDSSYGYTF
NA	NA	TRBV20-1	TRBJ2-1	TGCTGTGCTAGAGATCCGGCCGGAACCGCCTACAATGAGCAGTTCTTC	CCARDPAGTAYNEQFF
many	NA	TRBV4-2	TRBJ2-7	TGTGCCAGCAGCCAAGCCTGGGGACCCTATGGTGGCGAGCAGTACTTC	CASSQAWGPYGGEQYF
many	NA	TRBV7-8	TRBJ1-5	TGTGCCAGCAGCTTATATGGGGGGGCAAATCAGCCCCAGCATTTT	CASSLYGGANQPQHF
many	TRBD2	TRBV10-3	TRBJ2-1	TGTGCCATCAGTGAGTCGGGATACATAGCGGGAGGGCCCAATGAGCAGTTCTTC	CAISESGYIAGGPNEQFF
NA	NA	TRBV7-2	TRBJ1-5	TGTGCCAGCAGCTCCAGGGAAACGGCTCAGCCCCAGCATTTT	CASSSRETAQPQHF
few	NA	TRBV4-3	TRBJ1-1	TGCGCCAGCGGCTTTCACCCCGCCAACACTGAAGCTTTCTTT	CASGFHPANTEAFF
many	NA	TRBV4-1	TRBJ2-7	TGCGCCAGCAGCCAAGATAGGGTCCTGAGCTCCTACGAGCAGTACTTC	CASSQDRVLSSYEQYF
NA	TRBD1	TRBV29-1	TRBJ2-7	TGCAGCGTTGTGGGACAGGGATTGGAGCAGTACTTC	CSVVGQGLEQYF
many	NA	TRBV6-5	TRBJ1-2	TGTGCCAGCAGTTACTCCGACGGGTATGGCTACACCTTC	CASSYSDGYGYTF
many	TRBD2	TRBV4-1	TRBJ2-1	TGCGCCAGCAGCCAGGAAGAATGGCGGGAGGGCAATGAGCAGTTCTTC	CASSQEEWREGNEQFF
many	NA	TRBV28	TRBJ1-2	TGTGCCAGCAGTTTGAGGATGGGCTACACCTTC	CASSLRMGYTF
many	NA	TRBV7-2	TRBJ2-5	TGTGCCAGCAGCTTAGCGCTGGGTACCCAAGAGACCCAGTACTTC	CASSLALGTQETQYF
many	NA	TRBV15	TRBJ2-7	TGTGCCACCAGCGCTTTGCAACAGGGAGACCCCTACGAGCAGTACTTC	CATSALQQGDPYEQYF
many	NA	TRBV7-9	TRBJ2-7	TGTGCCAGCAGCTTAGCGTCCGTATCCTACGAGCAGTACTTC	CASSLASVSYEQYF
NA	TRBD1	TRBV9	TRBJ2-3	TGTGCCAGTAGCGCCCGAGGGAGGACAGGGAGGACAGATACGCAGTATTTT	CASSARGRTGRTDTQYF
many	TRBD1	TRBV12-3/TRBV12-4	TRBJ1-5	TGTGCCAGCAGTCGGGACAGGGGGTTTTATGATCAGCCCCAGCATTTT	CASSRDRGFYDQPQHF
few	TRBD1	TRBV28	TRBJ1-1	TGTGCCAGCAGTCCCGGGACAGGGGCAGCTTTCTTT	CASSPGTGAAFF
many	NA	TRBV12-3/TRBV12-4	TRBJ2-5	TGTGCCAGCAGTTTAGAGCGGGCAGAGACCCAGTACTTC	CASSLERAETQYF
many	NA	TRBV29-1	TRBJ1-2	TGCAGCGTCATAATATCCTATGGAGACGATGGCTACACCTTC	CSVIISYGDDGYTF
NA	NA	TRBV2	TRBJ2-7	TGTGCCAGCAGAGGGAGAAGCAGCTCCTACGAGCAGTACTTC	CASRGRSSSYEQYF
many	NA	TRBV7-2	TRBJ2-1	TGTGCCAGCAGCTTAGAGTCTACGAGTTACAATGAGCAGTTCTTC	CASSLESTSYNEQFF